The clone carrying this T cell receptor beta chain was found a few times. Its antigen is still unknown. In the same sample, other DNA sequences code for this CDR3. Germline CDR1 reads SGHRS; CDR2 reads YFSETQ. Trimming stripped 0 bases from V and 4 bases from J, with 7 bases between. The CDR3 loop spans 13 amino acids. The data derive from a study of beta chain features in type 1 diabetes. Donors underwent one heparinised blood draw, 100 to 150 mL on average. General observations from the study: For cells with high TCR expression, cDNA sequencing could yield over-representation. Type 1 diabetes patients showed a moderate but significant shortening of TCRB CDR3s in all four CD4+ subsets. In comparison with healthy donors, patients had naive, central memory and Treg TCRB repertoires that appeared more similar.

Every bit of the isolated RNA underwent reverse transcription, so sequencing read expressed TCRB transcripts. Clones were sequenced by immunoSEQ multiplex PCR, and TCRdb holds only the in-frame ones, with some missing. The profile covers about 330,000 clones, with approximately 10% appearing a single time and 0.015% to 0.02% taken by the ten largest. The chain uses TRBV5-1 and TRBJ2-5; maybe TRBD1 (5 bases). The TCR comes from a woman in her 30s in good health. The sequenced material came from naive CD4+ T cells from blood. The CDR3 DNA sequence: TGCGCCAGCAGCTTGGGGCAGGGAGAGACCCAGTACTTC. Translating it yields CASSLGQGETQYF.